What follows are 29 T cell receptor beta chains derived from one specimen sequenced in a study of control samples from healthy donors and cancer patients. Some clones are missing from TCRdb's copy, which holds only in-frame ones; the method was immunoSEQ multiplex PCR. The sample shows around 180,000 clones, approximately 92% of them seen only once. The sequencing sample was made of blood. These receptors were collected from a woman aged 40 to 50 in good health.

This rearrangement joins TRBV29-1 to TRBJ1-2; D is unresolved. The CDR3 extends over 11 amino acids. Germline CDR1 reads SQVTM; CDR2 reads ANQGSEA. The ends were cut back, 6 bases at V and 5 bases at J, with 10 bases in the middle. Here the CDR3 reads CSVSRDYGYTF. The CDR3, as DNA: TGCAGCGTCTCCCGTGATTATGGCTACACCTTC.

This clone showed up just a few times. The V call is TRBV6-5, the J call TRBJ2-5; TRBD1 agrees at 8 bases. The CDR3 covers 14 residues. V was clipped by 6 bases and J by 7 bases; unmatched bases: 10. Germline CDR1 and CDR2: MNHEY and SVGAGI. DNA for the CDR3: TGTGCCAGCAGCCAGAATGACAGGGGCGGGACCCAGTACTTC. It specifies CASSQNDRGGTQYF.

This rearrangement joins TRBV21-1 to TRBJ2-7; the table's D call, TRBD2, was not checked against the DNA. TRBV21-1 is flagged as a pseudogene. The CDR3 is made up of 17 amino acids. The CDR3 is CASSNEFRDSSSYEQYF. In DNA form, the CDR3 reads TGTGCCAGCAGCAACGAATTTAGGGACTCCAGCTCCTACGAGCAGTACTTC.

This clone appeared a single time. The V and J genes are TRBV27 and TRBJ1-2, with 9 bases fitting TRBD1. Germline V gene sequence: CDR1 MNHEY, CDR2 SMNVEV (reference sequence). V was pared by 4 bases and J by 5 bases, with 5 bases of the junction left unmatched. The CDR3 is made up of 14 amino acids. CDR3 DNA: TGTGCCAGCAGTTCCAGACAGGGGGAGTATGGCTACACCTTC. Translating gives CASSSRQGEYGYTF.

V usage is TRBV3-1 (or the pseudogene TRBV3-2) and J usage is TRBJ2-7; D may be TRBD1 or TRBD2 (6 bases each). V was trimmed by 0 bases and J by 12 bases, leaving 21 bases between them. The CDR3 runs 15 residues. Germline V gene sequence: CDR1 LGHDT, CDR2 YNNKEL (reference sequence). The CDR3 spells CASSQDRGAARKAYF. For the CDR3, the DNA is TGTGCCAGCAGCCAAGATAGGGGGGCCGCACGGAAGGCGTACTTC.

V usage is TRBV6-4 and J usage is TRBJ1-2; TRBD1 might be the D (5 bases). The CDR3 covers 12 residues. The V end was cut by 0 bases, the J end by 8 bases, with 7 bases between. Per the germline V gene, CDR1 is MRHNA and CDR2 is SNTAGT. Here the CDR3 DNA reads TGTGCCAGCAGTGACTCAGCAGGGGGCTACACCTTC. Its protein is CASSDSAGGYTF.

The chain combines TRBV10-3 with TRBJ1-1, with unresolved D. In germline, CDR1 is ENHRY, CDR2 SYGVKD. Between the trimmed V and J ends, which lost 3 bases and 0 bases, there was a span of 14 bases. This CDR3 has 16 amino acids. The CDR3 DNA follows: TGTGCCATCAGTGATCCGGGAGGGAGGGTGAACACTGAAGCTTTCTTT. Protein product: CAISDPGGRVNTEAFF.

This chain joins TRBV10-2 and TRBJ2-6, with TRBD1 identical over 9 bases. The V gene's germline CDR1 is WSHSY and CDR2 SAAADI. The CDR3 loop spans 17 amino acids. The V and J ends lost 6 bases and 0 bases, in that order; junction bases with no gene match: 6. For the CDR3, the DNA is TGCGCCAGCAGATCGGACAGGGGCAACTCTGGGGCCAACGTCCTGACTTTC. It specifies CASRSDRGNSGANVLTF.

The chain joins TRBV7-9 to TRBJ2-1; possibly TRBD1 for D (6 bases). The CDR3 is 17 residues long. V was clipped by 1 base and J by 2 bases, with 15 bases between them. Germline CDR1 is SEHNR and CDR2 is FQNEAQ (reference sequence). CDR3 in amino acids: CASSLDTGRPPYNEQFF. Written as DNA, the CDR3 is TGTGCCAGCAGCTTAGACACAGGGAGACCGCCCTACAATGAGCAGTTCTTC.

This clone was observed a single time. V usage is TRBV12-5 and J usage is TRBJ2-1; 7 bases are shared with TRBD2. Germline lookup yields CDR1 LGHNT and CDR2 FRNRAP. The CDR3 runs to 15 residues. Unmatched junction bases numbered 10, after V lost 5 bases and J lost 6 bases. The CDR3 coding sequence is TGTGCTAGTGGTCGTGAGTGGGGGGGATTCAATGAGCAGTTCTTC. It encodes CASGREWGGFNEQFF. Looking up the rest from reference TRBV12-5 and TRBJ2-1 gives the full variable domain: DARVTQTPRHKVTEMGQEVTMRCQPILGHNTVFWYRQTMMQGLELLAYFRNRAPLDDSGMPKDRFSAEMPDATLATLKIQPSEPRDSAVYFCASGREWGGFNEQFFGPGTRLTVL.

V usage is TRBV27 and J usage is TRBJ1-5; D not resolved. Germline CDR1 reads MNHEY; CDR2 reads SMNVEV (reference sequence). V was pared by 10 bases and J by 9 bases, with 7 bases between. The CDR3 has 9 residues. The CDR3 DNA reads as TGTGCCACCCCTGGGCCCCAGCATTTT. Translated, it gives CATPGPQHF.

V and J are TRBV2 and TRBJ1-1; 7 positions match TRBD1. Germline assignment: CDR1 SNHLY and CDR2 FYNNEI. The CDR3 runs to 15 residues. With V trimmed by 6 bases and J by 1 base, 8 bases remained unmatched. The CDR3 here is CASRNDRTGNTEAFF. The CDR3 DNA reads as TGTGCCAGCAGGAATGACAGGACAGGGAACACTGAAGCTTTCTTT.

This clone appeared a single time. The rearrangement joins TRBV7-9 to TRBJ2-7; D not certain. V was clipped by 3 bases and J by 5 bases, with 11 bases between them. Germline V gene lookup returns CDR1 SEHNR and CDR2 FQNEAQ (reference sequence). The CDR3 extends over 13 amino acids. CDR3 nucleotides: TGTGCCAGCAGCTTTAATGTCCTGAACGAGCAGTACTTC. Encoded protein: CASSFNVLNEQYF.

In this sample, this clone turned up a few times. V and J are TRBV2 and TRBJ2-1; TRBD1 is a possible D gene (5 bases). Germline loops: CDR1 SNHLY, CDR2 FYNNEI. Trimming stripped 9 bases from V and 8 bases from J, with 14 bases between. The CDR3 is 12 residues long. This CDR3 reads CASDVWGDEQFF. DNA for the CDR3: TGTGCCAGTGACGTATGGGGCGATGAGCAGTTCTTC.

V is TRBV10-1 and J is TRBJ1-1; D is perhaps TRBD1 (6 bases). The CDR3 sequence is 12 residues long. Per germline, CDR1 WNHNN and CDR2 SYGVQD (reference sequence). Deletions cut 3 bases from V and 4 bases from J, with 6 bases between. The CDR3 region is CASSEGGTEAFF. The CDR3 DNA is TGCGCCAGCAGTGAAGGGGGCACTGAAGCTTTCTTT.

The chain has TRBV2 and TRBJ2-2; the D is unclear. CDR1 is SNHLY, CDR2 FYNNEI, per germline. This CDR3 spans 15 amino acids. The germline V and J ends were trimmed by 6 bases and 4 bases, with 15 bases remaining between them. CDR3 amino acids: CASRADKVGTGELFF. CDR3 DNA: TGTGCCAGCAGGGCAGACAAGGTTGGCACCGGGGAGCTGTTTTTT.

V usage is TRBV27 and J usage is TRBJ1-6; D might be TRBD1 (5 bases). There are 12 residues in the CDR3. V was cut by 2 bases and J by 15 bases, with 11 bases left in between. CDR1 is MNHEY and CDR2 is SMNVEV in the germline V gene (reference sequence). CDR3: CASSLGDALLHF. The CDR3 coding sequence is TGTGCCAGCAGTTTAGGGGACGCGCTCCTCCACTTT.

This chain links TRBV25-1 with TRBJ2-2; no firm D call. The V gene's germline CDR1 is MGHDK and CDR2 SYGVNS. V lost 8 bases and J 5 bases, leaving 6 bases between the germline ends. This CDR3 is 11 amino acids long. The CDR3 bases are TGTGCCAGCCATACTACCGGGGAGCTGTTTTTT. Translating it yields CASHTTGELFF.

This chain connects TRBV7-9 to TRBJ2-1; 13 bases are shared with TRBD2. The junction had 12 bases not matched to a gene; V was cut back by 9 bases and J by 7 bases. CDR3 size: 16 residues. CDR1 is SEHNR, CDR2 FQNEAQ, per germline (reference sequence). The CDR3 sequence: CASGGTSGARWNEQFF. CDR3 DNA: TGTGCCAGTGGGGGGACTAGCGGGGCTCGATGGAATGAGCAGTTCTTC.

The chain recombines TRBV7-9 with TRBJ1-5, with D possibly being TRBD1 (5 bases). Germline V gene sequence: CDR1 SEHNR, CDR2 FQNEAQ (reference sequence). The CDR3 covers 14 residues. Trimming pared 5 bases from V and 0 bases from J, leaving 8 bases between. This chain's CDR3 is CASSLQDSNQPQHF. For the CDR3, the DNA is TGTGCCAGCAGCCTACAGGATAGCAATCAGCCCCAGCATTTT.

The chain combines TRBV10-3 with TRBJ2-3, with a possible D match to TRBD1 (6 bases). CDR1 and CDR2 (germline): ENHRY, SYGVKD. CDR3 length: 17 amino acids. Trimming stripped 6 bases from V and 0 bases from J, with 19 bases between. The chain's CDR3 is CAISQSGTSTSTDTQYF. Written as DNA, the CDR3 is TGTGCCATCAGCCAATCCGGGACATCTACTAGCACAGATACGCAGTATTTT.

Concerning this clone: One end of the junction does not line up with germline, which may come from a read error. DNA of the CDR3: TGTGCCAGCAGCCTGGACAGCCAAGGGACCCAGTACTTC. Translated, it gives CASSLDSQGTQYF. This chain connects TRBV7-9 to TRBJ2-5; D may be TRBD1 (6 bases). Germline V gives CDR1 SEHNR, CDR2 FQNEAQ (reference sequence). The CDR3 covers 13 residues. The entire variable domain, with the rest obtained from reference TRBV7-9 and TRBJ2-5, is as follows: DTGVSQNPRHKITKRGQNVTFRCDPISEHNRLYWYRQTLGQGPEFLTYFQNEAQLEKSRLLSDRFSAERPKGSFSTLEIQRTEQGDSAMYLCASSLDSQGTQYFGPGTRLLVL.

CDR3 nucleotide sequence: TGTGCCAGCAGTCAGGGGGTAGCTGGGGCCAACGTCCTGACTTTC. Protein sequence: CASSQGVAGANVLTF. The V gene is TRBV6-5, the J gene TRBJ2-6; 7 bases map to TRBD1. Per the germline V gene, CDR1 is MNHEY and CDR2 is SVGAGI. The CDR3 has 15 residues. Losses at the gene ends were 5 bases for V and 2 bases for J; bases not matched to a gene: 3.

The rearrangement uses TRBV3-1 (or the pseudogene TRBV3-2) and TRBJ2-3, with D possibly being TRBD2 (6 bases). V lost 4 bases to trimming and J lost 8 bases, with 19 bases between them. Germline V gene data show CDR1 as LGHDT and CDR2 as YNNKEL (reference sequence). CDR3 size: 15 residues. This CDR3 is CASSRWDSPLPTQYF. The CDR3 DNA follows: TGTGCCAGCAGCCGTTGGGACTCTCCGCTCCCTACGCAGTATTTT.

This chain links TRBV7-3 with TRBJ1-2; a weak D match, TRBD1 (6 bases). The CDR3 has 15 residues. V was trimmed by 5 bases and J by 4 bases, leaving 17 bases between them. CDR1 SGHTA and CDR2 FQGTGA come from the germline V gene. CDR3 sequence (DNA): TGTGCCAGCAGCCCCAGCGGGGGGCAGGGCTATGGCTACACCTTC. This encodes CASSPSGGQGYGYTF.

V usage is TRBV24-1 and J usage is TRBJ1-2, with D perhaps TRBD1 (6 bases). V dropped 7 bases and J dropped 4 bases, with 18 bases sitting between them. The CDR3 loop spans 15 amino acids. Germline CDR1 reads KGHDR; CDR2 reads SFDVKD. The CDR3 region is CATRNLGGLSYGYTF. As DNA, the CDR3 is TGTGCCACCAGGAACTTAGGGGGGCTGAGCTATGGCTACACCTTC.

The CDR3 spells CSASLRDRAHEQYF. The CDR3 region has the DNA TGCAGTGCTAGTCTCCGGGACAGGGCCCACGAGCAGTACTTC. The chain uses TRBV20-1 and TRBJ2-7; 9 bases are a match to TRBD1. This CDR3 has 14 residues. CDR1 and CDR2 (germline): DFQATT, SNEGSKA (reference sequence). Trimming took 3 bases from V and 5 from J; bases not matched to a gene: 8.

J is TRBJ2-7 and V is TRBV5-6, with D tentatively TRBD2 (6 bases). Germline V gene sequence: CDR1 SGHDT, CDR2 YYEEEE. V lost 6 bases and J lost 2, with 15 bases in between. This CDR3 is built from 14 residues. The CDR3 sequence: CASTTGDHPYEQYF. Here the CDR3 DNA reads TGTGCCAGCACCACGGGGGATCACCCCTACGAGCAGTACTTC.

The CDR3 reads CASSPSDSYNEQFF. The CDR3 DNA sequence: TGCGCCAGCAGCCCCTCCGACTCCTACAATGAGCAGTTCTTC. This rearrangement joins TRBV4-1 to TRBJ2-1; D uncertain. This CDR3 is built from 14 residues. CDR1 is MGHRA and CDR2 is YSYEKL in the germline V gene. V was cut by 4 bases and J by 0 bases, with 7 bases left in between.